Sequencing of this T cell receptor beta chain was carried out in a study of blood T cell repertoires in COVID-19. Turning to the study itself: Specimens from acute and convalescent COVID-19 originated in the United States, Italy and Spain.

TCRdb keeps only in-frame clones here, not all; method: immunoSEQ multiplex PCR. The repertoire holds some 170,000 clones, with about 79% as singletons. This CDR3 spans 18 amino acids. V shed 5 bases, J shed 1 base, and the junction held 13 bases outside the gene matches. The germline gives CDR1 SGHVS, CDR2 FNYEAQ. Participants were placed into cohorts based on the clinical history they reported. The sample consisted of PBMCs or T cells enriched from blood (not recorded which). The V and J genes are TRBV7-6 and TRBJ1-1; 10 bases align to TRBD1. The clonotype originates from a man between 50 and 59 years old who had recovered from COVID-19. CDR3 protein: CASSPWGGTGVPNTEAFF. The CDR3 DNA sequence: TGTGCCAGCAGCCCCTGGGGGGGGACAGGGGTCCCGAACACTGAAGCTTTCTTT.